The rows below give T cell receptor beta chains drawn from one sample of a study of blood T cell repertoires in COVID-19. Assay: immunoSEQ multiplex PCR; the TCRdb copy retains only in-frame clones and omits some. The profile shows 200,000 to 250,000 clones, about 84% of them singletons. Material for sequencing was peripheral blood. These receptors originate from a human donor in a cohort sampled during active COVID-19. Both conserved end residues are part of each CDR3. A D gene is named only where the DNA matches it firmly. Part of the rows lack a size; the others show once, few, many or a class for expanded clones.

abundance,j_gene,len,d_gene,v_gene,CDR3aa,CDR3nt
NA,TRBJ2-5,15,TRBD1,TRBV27,CASSRAGQGGETQYF,TGTGCCAGCAGCCGAGCCGGACAGGGCGGGGAGACCCAGTACTTC
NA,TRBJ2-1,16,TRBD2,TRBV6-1,CASSEAPSGGYNEQFF,TGTGCCAGCAGTGAAGCGCCTAGCGGGGGGTACAATGAGCAGTTCTTC
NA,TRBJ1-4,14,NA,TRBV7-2,CASSLALRDEKLFF,TGTGCCAGCAGCTTGGCTCTCAGGGATGAAAAACTGTTTTTT
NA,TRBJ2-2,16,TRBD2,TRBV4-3,CASSPGGRGYTGELFF,TGCGCCAGCAGCCCCGGCGGGAGGGGATACACCGGGGAGCTGTTTTTT
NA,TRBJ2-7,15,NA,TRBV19,CASSIRTASSYEQYF,TGTGCCAGTAGTATAAGGACAGCTTCTTCCTACGAGCAGTACTTC
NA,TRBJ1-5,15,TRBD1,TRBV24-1,CATSDATGGNQPQHF,TGTGCCACCAGTGATGCCACAGGGGGCAATCAGCCCCAGCATTTT
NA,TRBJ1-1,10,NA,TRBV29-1,CSVDDSEAFF,TGCAGCGTTGATGACAGCGAAGCTTTCTTT
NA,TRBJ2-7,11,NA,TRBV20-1,CSPQASDEQYF,TGCAGTCCCCAGGCGTCTGACGAGCAGTACTTC
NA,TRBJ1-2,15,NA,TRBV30,CAWSPPGLTIDGYTF,TGTGCCTGGAGTCCCCCGGGACTCACGATAGATGGCTACACCTTC
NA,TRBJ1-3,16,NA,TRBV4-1,CASSQYLGTSGNTIYF,TGCGCCAGCAGCCAATACCTGGGGACTTCTGGAAACACCATATATTTT
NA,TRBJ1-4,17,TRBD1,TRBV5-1,CASRRDSVVFTNEKLFF,TGCGCCAGCAGAAGGGACAGCGTTGTTTTCACTAATGAAAAACTGTTTTTT
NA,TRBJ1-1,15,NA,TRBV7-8,CASSPRDFSYTEAFF,TGTGCCAGCAGCCCAAGGGACTTTTCGTACACTGAAGCTTTCTTT
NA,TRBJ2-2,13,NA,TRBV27,CASSLGSTGELFF,TGTGCCAGCAGTTTAGGGAGCACCGGGGAGCTGTTTTTT
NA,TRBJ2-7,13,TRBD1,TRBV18,CASSRDSYYEQYF,TGTGCCAGCTCTCGGGACAGCTATTACGAGCAGTACTTC
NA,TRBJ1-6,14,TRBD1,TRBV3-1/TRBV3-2,CASSHGTANSPLHF,TGTGCCAGCAGCCACGGGACAGCAAATTCACCCCTCCACTTT
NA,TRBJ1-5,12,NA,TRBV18,CASSPGSQPQHF,TGTGCCAGCTCACCTGGTAGTCAGCCCCAGCATTTT
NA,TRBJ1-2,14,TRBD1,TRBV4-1,CASSHPQGNYGYTF,TGCGCCAGCAGCCACCCACAGGGGAACTATGGCTACACCTTC
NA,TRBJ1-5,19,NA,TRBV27,CASSLGGANLNLGNQPQHF,TGTGCCAGCAGCCTAGGGGGGGCGAATCTCAATTTGGGCAATCAGCCCCAGCATTTT
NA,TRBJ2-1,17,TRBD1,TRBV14,CASSHPDGTEKHNEQFF,TGTGCCAGCAGCCACCCTGACGGGACAGAAAAGCACAATGAGCAGTTCTTC
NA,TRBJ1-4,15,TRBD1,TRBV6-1,CASSEADRGAEKLFF,TGTGCCAGCAGTGAGGCGGACAGGGGGGCTGAAAAACTGTTTTTT
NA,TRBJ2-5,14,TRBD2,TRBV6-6,CASSYRLAGETQYF,TGTGCCAGCAGTTACCGCCTAGCGGGGGAGACCCAGTACTTC
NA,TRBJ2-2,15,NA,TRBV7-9,CASSLTQSFTGELFF,TGTGCCAGCAGCTTGACACAAAGCTTCACCGGGGAGCTGTTTTTT
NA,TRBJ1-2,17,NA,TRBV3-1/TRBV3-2,CASSLGTSWASNYGYTF,TGTGCCAGCAGCCTGGGGACTTCGTGGGCTTCGAACTATGGCTACACCTTC
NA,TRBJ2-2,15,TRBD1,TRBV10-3,CAISENGQDTGELFF,TGTGCCATCAGTGAGAACGGACAGGACACCGGGGAGCTGTTTTTT
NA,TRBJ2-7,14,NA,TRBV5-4,CASSPATRNYEQYF,TGTGCCAGCAGCCCTGCAACTAGGAACTACGAGCAGTACTTC
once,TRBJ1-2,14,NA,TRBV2,CASRLDKSNYGYTF,TGTGCCAGCAGGCTGGACAAATCTAACTATGGCTACACCTTC
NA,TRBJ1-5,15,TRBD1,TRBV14,CASTQEDRAEGAQHF,TGTGCCAGCACTCAAGAGGACAGGGCGGAGGGGGCCCAGCATTTT
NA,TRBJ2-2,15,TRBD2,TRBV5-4,CASSRTSGNDGELFF,TGTGCCAGCAGCCGGACTAGCGGGAACGACGGGGAGCTGTTTTTT
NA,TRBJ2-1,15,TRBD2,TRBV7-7,CASSLHSGGDNEQFF,TGTGCTAGCAGCTTGCATAGCGGGGGGGACAATGAGCAGTTCTTC
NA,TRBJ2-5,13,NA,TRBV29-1,CSVDRGDQETQYF,TGCAGCGTTGACAGGGGAGACCAAGAGACCCAGTACTTC
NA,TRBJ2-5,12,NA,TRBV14,CASSQGGLPQYF,TGTGCCAGCAGCCAAGGGGGGCTACCCCAGTACTTC
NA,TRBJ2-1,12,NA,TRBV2,CASIPGYNEQFF,TGTGCCAGCATTCCGGGATACAATGAGCAGTTCTTC
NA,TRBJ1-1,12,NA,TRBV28,CASVGGNTEAFF,TGTGCCAGCGTTGGCGGAAACACTGAAGCTTTCTTT
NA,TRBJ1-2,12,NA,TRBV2,CASRSAGVGYTF,TGTGCCAGCAGATCAGCAGGGGTCGGCTACACCTTC
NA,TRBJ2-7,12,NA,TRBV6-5,CASGVIAYEQYF,TGTGCCAGCGGAGTTATAGCCTACGAGCAGTACTTC
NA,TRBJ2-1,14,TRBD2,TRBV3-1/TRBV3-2,CASLAGGHPAEQFF,TGTGCCAGCTTAGCGGGGGGGCACCCCGCTGAGCAGTTCTTC
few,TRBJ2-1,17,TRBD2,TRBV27,CASSLSNGLAAMDEQFF,TGTGCCAGCAGTTTATCTAACGGACTAGCGGCTATGGATGAGCAGTTCTTC
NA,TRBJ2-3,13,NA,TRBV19,CASSHRGTDTQYF,TGTGCCAGTAGCCACCGGGGCACAGATACGCAGTATTTT
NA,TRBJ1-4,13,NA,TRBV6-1,CASSETAGEKLFF,TGTGCCAGCAGTGAGACTGCCGGAGAAAAACTGTTTTTT
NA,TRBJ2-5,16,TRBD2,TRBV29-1,CSALTGLAGVGETQYF,TGCAGCGCCCTCACGGGACTAGCGGGAGTGGGAGAGACCCAGTACTTC